The rows below give T cell receptor beta chains drawn from one sample of a study of blood T cells in healthy people across ages. One entry per CDR3 protein results from TCRdb running MiXCR on the 5' RACE reads. The sample yields some 860,000 distinct CDR3 sequences, 56% seen once. Source material: blood. These receptors all come from a man aged 35-49 years in good health. Each CDR3 is given with its conserved first and last residue.

V,length,J,CDR3
TRBV6-6,15,TRBJ2-3,CASRGDGYHTDTQYF
TRBV20-1,13,TRBJ1-5,CSARQGAIQPQHF
TRBV7-3,16,TRBJ1-6,CASSSRSRGSNSPLHF
TRBV12-3/TRBV12-4,14,TRBJ1-1,CASSLHPEGPEAFF
TRBV6-2/TRBV6-3,14,TRBJ2-5,CASSPDSYQETQYF
TRBV29-1,14,TRBJ1-1,CSAQGPGINTEAFF
TRBV4-1,15,TRBJ2-7,CASSQGTSGLYEQYF
TRBV5-1,14,TRBJ2-1,CASSSLIGVNEQFF
TRBV7-9,15,TRBJ2-5,CASSSAGGRWETQYF
TRBV11-2,13,TRBJ1-5,CASSLGYGQPQHF
TRBV28,16,TRBJ2-1,CASSLEGLTSYNEQFF
TRBV5-1,16,TRBJ2-5,CASSLEGQRIQETQYF
TRBV20-1,14,TRBJ2-5,CSALNRDASGTQYF
TRBV7-2,16,TRBJ2-1,CASSWGSGRLGNEQFF
TRBV5-6,15,TRBJ2-7,CASSEKLAGSTGQYF
TRBV28,15,-,CASSLWPIVRDEQYF
TRBV4-3,15,TRBJ2-1,CASSQDYRLAGEQFF
TRBV4-2,15,TRBJ2-1,CASSQDGPQYNEQFF
TRBV5-1,16,TRBJ2-5,CASSLLAGGSSETQYF
TRBV28,14,TRBJ2-1,CASSSMTGVETQFF
TRBV7-2,14,TRBJ1-4,CASSLGQLNEKLFF
TRBV7-9,13,TRBJ2-1,CAVNRDRVDEQFF
TRBV12-3/TRBV12-4,14,TRBJ1-1,CASSRTLLNTEAFF
TRBV29-1,12,TRBJ2-6,CSANIGANVLTF
TRBV6-5,14,-,CASSYGTASYEQYF
TRBV7-8,15,TRBJ1-1,CASSSQNNGNTEAFF
TRBV6-5,15,TRBJ1-5,CASSLNGQGNQPQHF
TRBV20-1,13,TRBJ2-1,CSAGRDSYNEQFF
TRBV7-3,15,TRBJ2-3,CASSLRTGFTDTQYF
TRBV5-1,12,TRBJ1-1,CASSLGSLEAFF
TRBV29-1,14,TRBJ2-7,CSVRDTGAYNEQYF
TRBV29-1,13,TRBJ2-1,CSEASGIINEQFF
TRBV20-1,14,TRBJ1-6,CSARDRTGVSPLHF
TRBV11-2,15,TRBJ1-4,CASSPLQGAMEKLFF
TRBV20-1,14,TRBJ2-3,CSAPLRGSADTQYF
TRBV5-5,14,-,CASSSITGTYEQYF
TRBV7-6,13,TRBJ1-1,CASSSRVNTEAFF
TRBV27,15,TRBJ2-2,CASSQDGFNTGELFF
TRBV6-1,15,TRBJ2-5,CASSDPQGLQETQYF
TRBV20-1,16,TRBJ2-7,CSARDDLSLRGYEQYF
TRBV9,16,TRBJ2-3,CASSVGTGDSTDTQYF
TRBV12-3/TRBV12-4,14,TRBJ1-1,CASSFGVVNTEAFF
TRBV11-2,14,TRBJ1-3,CASSTGGSGNTIYF
TRBV7-2,17,TRBJ2-1,CASSLALAGQGINEQFF
TRBV4-2,14,TRBJ2-4,CASSQVSREAIQYF
TRBV7-2,15,TRBJ2-7,CASSLSSDGTYEQYF
TRBV20-1,15,TRBJ2-7,CSARPSGQSSYEQYF
TRBV20-1,18,TRBJ2-1,CSASSGLAGGFWVNEQFF
TRBV29-1,18,TRBJ2-6,CSVGIGTGSASGANVLTF